The T cell receptor (beta chain) described here comes from a study of CD8 T cells in ankylosing spondylitis. TCRdb recomputed calls from the 5' RACE reads with MiXCR, one row per CDR3 protein. The sample includes approximately 180,000 distinct CDR3 sequences, roughly 18% of them seen just once. This clonotype was counted at least ten times. CDR1 LGHDT and CDR2 YNNKEL come from the germline V gene (reference sequence). The CDR3 spans 14 residues. Trimming removed 2 bases from V and 3 bases from J, with 11 bases in between. The source is a male donor between 5 and 29 years old with ankylosing spondylitis or in good health (not recorded which). Input material: blood, either unsorted or a sorted T cell fraction (not recorded which). V is TRBV3-1 and J is TRBJ2-7; D may be TRBD2 (5 bases). The CDR3 loop reads CASSQQGLNYEQYF. Here the CDR3 DNA reads TGTGCCAGCAGCCAACAAGGACTGAACTACGAGCAGTACTTC.